This is a list of T cell receptor beta chains from one sample in a study of OX40 agonist ivuxolimab in advanced cancers. Sequencing used immunoSEQ multiplex PCR; TCRdb keeps in-frame clones, though not all of them. Of 34,000 or so clones listed, 81% are singletons. Here the sequenced sample was CD4+ or CD8+ T cells sorted from blood, taken in a trial of the OX40 agonist ivuxolimab. Receptors originate from an adult with an advanced solid tumor such as melanoma, head and neck, liver or kidney cancer. CDR3s include the opening cysteine and the closing phenylalanine or tryptophan. The D gene is left open where the match is weak. Not all rows give a size; the values are once, few, many and, for expanded clones, a class.

abundance: few
d_gene: NA
j_gene: TRBJ1-2
v_gene: TRBV10-3
CDR3nt: TGTGCCATCAGTGAGTCCTTCGGGACCTTCAACTATGGCTACACCTTC
CDR3aa: CAISESFGTFNYGYTF

abundance: NA
d_gene: NA
j_gene: TRBJ2-7
v_gene: TRBV2
CDR3nt: TGTGCCAGCAGACCCCAAACAGGTGACGAGCAGTACTTC
CDR3aa: CASRPQTGDEQYF

abundance: NA
d_gene: NA
j_gene: TRBJ2-7
v_gene: TRBV25-1
CDR3nt: TGTGCCAGCAGTGAAACAGGGCAGATCTCCTACGAGCAGTACTTC
CDR3aa: CASSETGQISYEQYF

abundance: NA
d_gene: TRBD2
j_gene: TRBJ2-1
v_gene: TRBV28
CDR3nt: TGTGCCACCAGCAGGAGCGGGAGAGAGCAGTTCTTC
CDR3aa: CATSRSGREQFF

abundance: NA
d_gene: NA
j_gene: TRBJ1-2
v_gene: TRBV28
CDR3nt: TGTGCCAGCAGTTTACGATGGAGAGCTACCTATGGCTACACCTTC
CDR3aa: CASSLRWRATYGYTF

abundance: NA
d_gene: NA
j_gene: TRBJ2-3
v_gene: TRBV2
CDR3nt: TGTGCCAGCAGTGAAGGTATCCTTAGCACAGATACGCAGTATTTT
CDR3aa: CASSEGILSTDTQYF

abundance: NA
d_gene: NA
j_gene: TRBJ1-2
v_gene: TRBV28
CDR3nt: TGTGCCAGCAGCTCCGGGGACGGTAACTATGGCTACACCTTC
CDR3aa: CASSSGDGNYGYTF

abundance: NA
d_gene: NA
j_gene: TRBJ2-3
v_gene: TRBV15
CDR3nt: TGTGCCACCAGCAGAGATCCGTCCAGCACAGATACGCAGTATTTT
CDR3aa: CATSRDPSSTDTQYF

abundance: once
d_gene: TRBD1
j_gene: TRBJ1-4
v_gene: TRBV19
CDR3nt: TGTGCCAGTAGTTCAGGGGGAACTAATGAAAAACTGTTTTTT
CDR3aa: CASSSGGTNEKLFF

abundance: NA
d_gene: TRBD2
j_gene: TRBJ2-7
v_gene: TRBV11-2
CDR3nt: TGTGCCAGCAGCTTAGATGTGAGCGGGGGGTCCTACGAGCAGTACTTC
CDR3aa: CASSLDVSGGSYEQYF